This entry concerns a single T cell receptor (beta chain). This sample was included in a study of blood T cell repertoires in COVID-19. Sequenced by immunoSEQ multiplex PCR; TCRdb stores in-frame clones only, minus some. The table has about 160,000 clones, around 84% seen once. This CDR3 is built from 13 residues. Deletions cut 3 bases from V and 5 bases from J, with 10 bases between. Germline CDR1 reads SGHAT; CDR2 reads FQNNGV. The receptor was isolated from a human donor with acute or convalescent COVID-19. The donor label of this sample is uncertain. What was sequenced was peripheral blood. V is TRBV11-2 and J is TRBJ1-2; D call uncertain. CDR3 protein: CASSLRGPYGYTF. The CDR3 DNA reads as TGTGCCAGCAGCTTGAGAGGGCCGTATGGCTACACCTTC.